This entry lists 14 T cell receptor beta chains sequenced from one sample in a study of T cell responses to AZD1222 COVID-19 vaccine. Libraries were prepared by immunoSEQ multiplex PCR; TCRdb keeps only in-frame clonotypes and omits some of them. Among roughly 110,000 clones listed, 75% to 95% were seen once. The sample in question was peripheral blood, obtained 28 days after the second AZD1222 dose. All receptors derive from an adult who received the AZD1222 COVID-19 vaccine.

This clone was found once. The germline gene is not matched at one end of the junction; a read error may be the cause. The CDR3 nucleotides read TGCAGCGTGGGCCTTAGCGGGGGGATAGAGGCCCAGTACTTC. It encodes CSVGLSGGIEAQYF. V is TRBV29-1 and J is TRBJ2-5; 10 nucleotides align to TRBD2. There are 14 residues in the CDR3. CDR1 SQVTM and CDR2 ANQGSEA come from the germline V gene.

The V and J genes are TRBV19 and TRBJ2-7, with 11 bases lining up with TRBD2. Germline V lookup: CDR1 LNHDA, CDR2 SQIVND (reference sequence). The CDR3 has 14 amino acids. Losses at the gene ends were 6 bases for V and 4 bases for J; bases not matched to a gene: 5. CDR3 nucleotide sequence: TGTGCCAGTAGGGCCATAGCGGGAGGGTACGAGCAGTACTTC. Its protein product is CASRAIAGGYEQYF.

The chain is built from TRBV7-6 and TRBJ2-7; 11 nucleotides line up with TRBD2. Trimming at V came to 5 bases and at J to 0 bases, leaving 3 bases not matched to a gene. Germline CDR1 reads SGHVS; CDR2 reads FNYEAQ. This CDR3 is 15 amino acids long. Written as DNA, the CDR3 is TGTGCCAGCAGCCCCCTAGCGGGGGGCTCCTACGAGCAGTACTTC. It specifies CASSPLAGGSYEQYF.

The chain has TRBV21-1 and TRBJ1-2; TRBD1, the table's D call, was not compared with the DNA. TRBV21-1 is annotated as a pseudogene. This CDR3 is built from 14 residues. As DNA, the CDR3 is TGTGCCAGCAGCAAAGAAGTGCAGGGCAACGGCTACACCTTC. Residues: CASSKEVQGNGYTF.

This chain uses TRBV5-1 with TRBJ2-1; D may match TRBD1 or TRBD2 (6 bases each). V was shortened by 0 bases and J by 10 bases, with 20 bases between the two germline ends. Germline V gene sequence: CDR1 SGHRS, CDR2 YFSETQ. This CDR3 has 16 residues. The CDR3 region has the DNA TGCGCCAGCAGCTTGGGCGGCGGGCCCGGAGGGGGAGAGCAGTTCTTC. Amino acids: CASSLGGGPGGGEQFF.

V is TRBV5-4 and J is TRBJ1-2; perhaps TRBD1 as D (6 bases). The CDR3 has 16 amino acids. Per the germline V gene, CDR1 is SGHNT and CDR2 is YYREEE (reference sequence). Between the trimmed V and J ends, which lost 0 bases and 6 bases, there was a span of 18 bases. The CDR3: CASSLEGTTYRHGYTF. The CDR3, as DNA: TGTGCCAGCAGCTTGGAAGGGACAACCTACCGACATGGCTACACCTTC. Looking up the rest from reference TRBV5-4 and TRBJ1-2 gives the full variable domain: ETGVTQSPTHLIKTRGQQVTLRCSSQSGHNTVSWYQQALGQGPQFIFQYYREEENGRGNFPPRFSGLQFPNYSSELNVNALELDDSALYLCASSLEGTTYRHGYTFGSGTRLTVV.

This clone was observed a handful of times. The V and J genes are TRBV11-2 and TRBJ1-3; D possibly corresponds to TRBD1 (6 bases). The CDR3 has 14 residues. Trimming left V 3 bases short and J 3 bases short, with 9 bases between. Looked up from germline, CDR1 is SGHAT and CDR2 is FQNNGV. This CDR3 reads CASSFLDSGNTIYF. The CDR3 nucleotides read TGTGCCAGCAGCTTCTTGGACAGTGGAAACACCATATATTTT.

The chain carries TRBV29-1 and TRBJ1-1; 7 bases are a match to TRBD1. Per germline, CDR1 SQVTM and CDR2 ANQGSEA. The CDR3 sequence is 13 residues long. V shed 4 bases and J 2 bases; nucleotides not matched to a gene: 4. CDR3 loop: CSVGGQFNTEAFF. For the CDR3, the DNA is TGCAGCGTTGGGGGACAGTTTAACACTGAAGCTTTCTTT.

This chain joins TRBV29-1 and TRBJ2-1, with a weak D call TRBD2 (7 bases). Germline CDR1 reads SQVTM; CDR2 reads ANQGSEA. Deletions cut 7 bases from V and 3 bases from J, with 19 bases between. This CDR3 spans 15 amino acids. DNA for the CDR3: TGCAGCGGGGACCTTCAGGGGAGGGGCTACAATGAGCAGTTCTTC. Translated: CSGDLQGRGYNEQFF.

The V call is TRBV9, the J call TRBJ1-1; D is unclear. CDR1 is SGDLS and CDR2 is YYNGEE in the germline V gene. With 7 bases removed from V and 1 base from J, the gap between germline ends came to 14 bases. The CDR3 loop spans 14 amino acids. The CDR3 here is CASGGLDQNTEAFF. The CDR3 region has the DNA TGTGCCAGCGGAGGGTTAGACCAGAACACTGAAGCTTTCTTT.

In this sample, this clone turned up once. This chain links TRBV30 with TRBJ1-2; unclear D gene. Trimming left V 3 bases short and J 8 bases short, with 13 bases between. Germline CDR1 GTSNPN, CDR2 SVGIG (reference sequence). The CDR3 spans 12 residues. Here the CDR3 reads CAWRPGPGGYTF. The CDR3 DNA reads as TGTGCCTGGAGGCCCGGGCCGGGAGGCTACACCTTC.

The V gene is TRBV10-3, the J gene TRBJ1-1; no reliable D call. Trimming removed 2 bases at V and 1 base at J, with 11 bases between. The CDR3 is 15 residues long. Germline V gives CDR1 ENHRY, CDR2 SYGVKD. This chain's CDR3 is CAISEGERANTEAFF. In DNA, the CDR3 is TGTGCCATCAGTGAGGGGGAGAGAGCGAACACTGAAGCTTTCTTT.

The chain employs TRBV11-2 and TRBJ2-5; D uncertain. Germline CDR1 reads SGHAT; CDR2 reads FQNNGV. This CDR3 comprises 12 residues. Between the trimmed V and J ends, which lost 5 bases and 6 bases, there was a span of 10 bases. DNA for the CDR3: TGTGCCAGCAGCCCCACCGGCCAGACCCAGTACTTC. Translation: CASSPTGQTQYF. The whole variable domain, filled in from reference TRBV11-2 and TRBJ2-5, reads EAGVAQSPRYKIIEKRQSVAFWCNPISGHATLYWYQQILGQGPKLLIQFQNNGVVDDSQLPKDRFSAERLKGVDSTLKIQPAKLEDSAVYLCASSPTGQTQYFGPGTRLLVL.

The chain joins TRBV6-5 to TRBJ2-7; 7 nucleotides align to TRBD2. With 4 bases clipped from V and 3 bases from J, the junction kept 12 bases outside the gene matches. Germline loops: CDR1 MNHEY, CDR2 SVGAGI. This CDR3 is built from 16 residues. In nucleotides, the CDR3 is TGTGCCAGCAGTTTCCAACTCACCGGGGGGATCTACGAGCAGTACTTC. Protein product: CASSFQLTGGIYEQYF.